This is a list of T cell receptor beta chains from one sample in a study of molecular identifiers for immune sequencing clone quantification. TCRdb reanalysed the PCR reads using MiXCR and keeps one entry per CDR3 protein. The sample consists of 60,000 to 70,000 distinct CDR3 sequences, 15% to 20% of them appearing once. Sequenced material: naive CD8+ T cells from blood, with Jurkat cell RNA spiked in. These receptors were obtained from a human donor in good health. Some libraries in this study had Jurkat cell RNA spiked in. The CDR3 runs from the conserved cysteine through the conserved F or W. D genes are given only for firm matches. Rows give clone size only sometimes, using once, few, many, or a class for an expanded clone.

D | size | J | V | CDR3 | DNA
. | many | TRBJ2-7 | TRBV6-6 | CASTIPGGVREQYF | TGTGCCAGCACCATCCCCGGTGGGGTGAGGGAGCAGTACTTC
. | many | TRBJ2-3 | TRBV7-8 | CASSSDYDTQYF | TGTGCCAGCAGCTCGGACTACGATACGCAGTATTTT
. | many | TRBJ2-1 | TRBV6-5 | CASSYPGPEQFF | TGTGCCAGCAGTTACCCAGGGCCCGAGCAGTTCTTC
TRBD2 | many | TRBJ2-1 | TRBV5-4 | CASSLDLAGVPNEQFF | TGTGCCAGCAGCTTAGACCTAGCGGGAGTACCCAATGAGCAGTTCTTC
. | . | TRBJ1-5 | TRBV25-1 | CASSEGGGQPQHF | TGTGCCAGCAGTGAGGGGGGGGGACAGCCCCAGCATTTT
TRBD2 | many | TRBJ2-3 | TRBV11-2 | CASSLDLDGRADPDTQYF | TGTGCCAGCAGCTTGGACCTTGACGGGAGGGCCGATCCAGATACGCAGTATTTT
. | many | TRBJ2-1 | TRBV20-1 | CSARDPGTSYNEQFF | TGCAGTGCTAGAGATCCCGGGACATCCTACAATGAGCAGTTCTTC
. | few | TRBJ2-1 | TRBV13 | CASSEGPIYEQFF | TGTGCCAGCAGCGAGGGACCGATTTATGAGCAGTTCTTC
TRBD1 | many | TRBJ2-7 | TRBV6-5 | CASSYQGAGEQYF | TGTGCCAGCAGTTACCAGGGGGCAGGTGAGCAGTACTTC
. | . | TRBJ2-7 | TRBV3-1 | CASGQDRRRVGEQYF | TGTGCCAGCGGCCAGGATCGGCGGAGGGTCGGGGAGCAGTACTTC